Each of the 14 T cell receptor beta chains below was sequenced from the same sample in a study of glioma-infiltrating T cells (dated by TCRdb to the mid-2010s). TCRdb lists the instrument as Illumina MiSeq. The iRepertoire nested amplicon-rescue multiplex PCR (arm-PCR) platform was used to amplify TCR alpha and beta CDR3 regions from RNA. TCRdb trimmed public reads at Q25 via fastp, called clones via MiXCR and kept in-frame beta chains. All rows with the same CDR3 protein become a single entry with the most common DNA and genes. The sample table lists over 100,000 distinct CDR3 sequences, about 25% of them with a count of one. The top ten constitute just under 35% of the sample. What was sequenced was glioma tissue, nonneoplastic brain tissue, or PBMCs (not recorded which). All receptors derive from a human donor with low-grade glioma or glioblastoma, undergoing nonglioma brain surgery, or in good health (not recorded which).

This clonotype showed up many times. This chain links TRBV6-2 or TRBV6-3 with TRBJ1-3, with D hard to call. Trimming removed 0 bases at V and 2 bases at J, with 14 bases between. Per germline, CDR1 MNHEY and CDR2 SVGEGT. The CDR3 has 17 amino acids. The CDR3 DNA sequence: TGTGCCAGCAGTTACTCGAGGAGGATTCCCACTGGAAACACCATATATTTT. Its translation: CASSYSRRIPTGNTIYF.

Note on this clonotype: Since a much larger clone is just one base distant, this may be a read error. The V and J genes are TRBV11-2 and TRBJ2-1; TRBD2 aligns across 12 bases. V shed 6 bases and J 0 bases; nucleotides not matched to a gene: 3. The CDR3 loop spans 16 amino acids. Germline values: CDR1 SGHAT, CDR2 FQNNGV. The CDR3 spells CASRPSGRASYNEQFF. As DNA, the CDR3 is TGTGCCAGCAGACCTAGCGGGAGGGCCTCCTACAATGAGCAGTTCTTC.

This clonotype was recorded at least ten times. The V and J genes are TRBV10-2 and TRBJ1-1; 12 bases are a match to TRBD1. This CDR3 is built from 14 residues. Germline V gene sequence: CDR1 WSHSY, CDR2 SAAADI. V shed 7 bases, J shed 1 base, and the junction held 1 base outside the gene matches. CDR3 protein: CASKGQGANTEAFF. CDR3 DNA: TGCGCCAGCAAGGGACAGGGGGCGAACACTGAAGCTTTCTTT.

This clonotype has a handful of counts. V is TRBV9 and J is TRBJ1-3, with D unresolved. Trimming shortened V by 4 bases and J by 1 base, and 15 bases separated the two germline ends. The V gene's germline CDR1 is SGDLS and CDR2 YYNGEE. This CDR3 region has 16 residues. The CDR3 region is CASSSRAPESGNTIYF. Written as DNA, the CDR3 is TGTGCCAGCAGCTCCCGGGCGCCGGAATCTGGAAACACCATATATTTT.

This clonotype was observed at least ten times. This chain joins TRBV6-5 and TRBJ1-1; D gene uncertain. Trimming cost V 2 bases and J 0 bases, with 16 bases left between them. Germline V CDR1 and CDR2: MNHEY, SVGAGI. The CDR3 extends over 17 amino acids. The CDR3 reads CASSYPAEGGMNTEAFF. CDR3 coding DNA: TGTGCCAGCAGTTACCCGGCGGAGGGCGGCATGAACACTGAAGCTTTCTTT.

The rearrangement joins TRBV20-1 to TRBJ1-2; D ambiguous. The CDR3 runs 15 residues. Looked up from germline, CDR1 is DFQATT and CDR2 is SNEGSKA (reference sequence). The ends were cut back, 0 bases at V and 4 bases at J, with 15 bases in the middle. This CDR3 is CSARDLEAGGYGYTF. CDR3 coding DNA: TGCAGTGCTAGAGATCTGGAGGCGGGTGGCTATGGCTACACCTTC.

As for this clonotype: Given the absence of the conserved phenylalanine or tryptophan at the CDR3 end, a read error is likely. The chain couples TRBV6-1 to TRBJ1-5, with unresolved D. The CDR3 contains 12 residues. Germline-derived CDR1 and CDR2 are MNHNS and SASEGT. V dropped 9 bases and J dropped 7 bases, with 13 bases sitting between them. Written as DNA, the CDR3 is TGTGCCAGTAGCCTCAAAGACCAGCCCCAGCATTAT. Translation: CASSLKDQPQHY.

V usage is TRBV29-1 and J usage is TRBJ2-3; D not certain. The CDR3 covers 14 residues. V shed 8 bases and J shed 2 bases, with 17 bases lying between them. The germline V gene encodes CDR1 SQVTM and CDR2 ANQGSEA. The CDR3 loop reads CSISGPYLTDTQYF. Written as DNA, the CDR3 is TGCAGCATATCCGGGCCCTACCTCACAGATACGCAGTATTTT.

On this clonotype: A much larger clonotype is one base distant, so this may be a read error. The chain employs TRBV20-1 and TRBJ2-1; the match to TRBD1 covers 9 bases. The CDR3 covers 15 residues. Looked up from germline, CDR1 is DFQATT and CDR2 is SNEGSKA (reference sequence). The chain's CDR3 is CSAGDGGTGIHEQFF. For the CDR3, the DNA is TGCAGTGCTGGAGATGGAGGGACAGGGATCCATGAGCAGTTCTTC.

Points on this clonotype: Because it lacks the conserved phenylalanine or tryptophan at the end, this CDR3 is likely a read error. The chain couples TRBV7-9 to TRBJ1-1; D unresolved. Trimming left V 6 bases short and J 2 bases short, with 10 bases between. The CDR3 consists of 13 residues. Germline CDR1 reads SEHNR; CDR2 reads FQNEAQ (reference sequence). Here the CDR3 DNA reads TGTGCCAGCAGTCGATACACTAACACTGAAGCTTTCCTT. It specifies CASSRYTNTEAFL.

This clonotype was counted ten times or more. In nucleotides, the CDR3 is TGTGCCAGTAACACAGGGGGGAGCACTGAAGCTTTCTTT. As protein: CASNTGGSTEAFF. The J gene is TRBJ1-1, the V gene TRBV19; 8 bases fit TRBD1. Germline V gene lookup returns CDR1 LNHDA and CDR2 SQIVND (reference sequence). There are 13 residues in the CDR3. The ends lost 7 bases at V and 4 bases at J; junction bases unmatched: 5.

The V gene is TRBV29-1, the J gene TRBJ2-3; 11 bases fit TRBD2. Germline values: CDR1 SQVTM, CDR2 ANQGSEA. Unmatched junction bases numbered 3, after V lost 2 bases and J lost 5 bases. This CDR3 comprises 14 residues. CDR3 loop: CSVELAGGRDTQYF. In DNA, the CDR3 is TGCAGCGTTGAACTAGCGGGGGGCAGAGATACGCAGTATTTT.

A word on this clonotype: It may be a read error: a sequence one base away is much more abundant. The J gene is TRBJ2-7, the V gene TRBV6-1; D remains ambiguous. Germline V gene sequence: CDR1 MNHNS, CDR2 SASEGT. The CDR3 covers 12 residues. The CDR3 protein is CASSQGSYKQYF. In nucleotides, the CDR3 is TGTGCCAGCAGCCAAGGAAGCTACAAGCAGTACTTC.

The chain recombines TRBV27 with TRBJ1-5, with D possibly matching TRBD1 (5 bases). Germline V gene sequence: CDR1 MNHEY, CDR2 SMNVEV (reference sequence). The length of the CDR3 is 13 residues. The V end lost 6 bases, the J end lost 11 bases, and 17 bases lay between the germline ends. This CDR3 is CASSLDRGQTQHF. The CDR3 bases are TGTGCCAGCAGCTTAGACAGAGGCCAGACCCAGCATTTT.